Given below is one T cell receptor beta chain in context. The data derive from a study of shared clonotypes between healthy human individuals. Profiling relied on immunoSEQ multiplex PCR, and the TCRdb table lists in-frame clones only, not all of them. Of some 2,400,000 clones in the sample, around 95% were seen once. Healthy HIV-negative adults without recent acute infections or vaccinations served as donors. Partitioning of CD4+ cells yielded a CD45RA+ naive subset and a CD45RA-negative memory subset. This clonotype was obtained from a man younger than 35 in good health. The sequencing input was naive CD4+ T cells sorted from blood. Subset defined: CD45RA+ positively selected.

In DNA form, the CDR3 reads TGTGCCTGGAGTGGGGCTGGGAGCGTCGGAAGCTATAGCAATCAGCCCCAGCATTTT. It codes for CAWSGAGSVGSYSNQPQHF. V is TRBV30 and J is TRBJ1-5, with D uncertain. The germline V and J ends were trimmed by 1 base and 0 bases, with 22 bases remaining between them. The V gene's germline CDR1 is GTSNPN and CDR2 SVGIG (reference sequence). The CDR3 runs to 19 residues.